This T cell receptor (beta chain) came from a study of blood T cell repertoires in COVID-19 (dated by TCRdb to the early 2020s). Describing the broader study: Samples from collaborators originated in the United States, Italy and Spain and spanned both the acute and convalescent phases of COVID-19. The prospective study material was composed of cDNA or gDNA derived from T cells, B-cell-depleted T cells, or PBMCs. Deeply sampled blood TCRbeta repertoires from subjects exposed to, actively infected with, or recovered from COVID-19 were included in the dataset. The repertoires were released in a freely available public database intended as a resource for research on the immune response to SARS-CoV-2. The samples were drawn from two sources: the first 160 participants of the ongoing ImmuneRACE study, and 950 to 1,500 subjects contributed by 6 global collaborators. Nearly every sample came with metadata listing a de-identified subject ID, COVID-19 status, age in years and sex. HLA class I and class II types, where available, came from metadata supplied by the sample provider rather than from assay-based typing.

The paper as a whole reports these results and caveats: The amount of clinical and demographic metadata varied by source and participant and was provided uncurated.

Notes on this clone: The clone's antigen remains unknown. Base qualities are not provided; no much larger clone lies one nucleotide away.

V gives up 7 bases and J gives up 2 bases, and the segment between their germline ends measures 16 bases. The CDR3 covers 15 residues, taking in both the cysteine and the phenylalanine. The only DNA kept is the CDR3, 45 bases in frame from the first base. CDR1 and CDR2 were assigned from the germline V gene as MNHEY and SVGAGI. At one collaborating source in Seattle, patients were enrolled during active infection and were followed longitudinally through the course of disease. Whole blood was collected in K2EDTA tubes by collaborating institutions according to the institutions' own protocols. For TCRbeta analysis, collaborator samples were shipped as frozen whole blood, as isolated PBMCs, or as DNA extracted from either sample type. The immunoSEQ Assay, a bias-controlled multiplex PCR, was used to amplify TCRbeta CDR3 regions from genomic DNA. As for how the authors treated the data: Nucleated cell counts per sample were estimated from amplification of reference gene primers within the assay. Sequence reads were collapsed and filtered to measure the absolute abundance of every unique TCRbeta CDR3 rearrangement. For each sample, productive Simpson clonality was calculated by taking the square root of Simpson's diversity index across productive rearrangements. TCRdb re-hosts the immuneACCESS table, in-frame sequences only. Its copies lack some clones; in the studies checked, an unresolved V gene accounts for under half of them, and the cause for the rest is not known. The V and J calls and the clone size are those of that table, but D and trimming were determined from the DNA. The sample table shows fewer than 200,000 clones, and about 85% are seen once. 5% to 6% of the sample comes from the top ten.

The rearrangement joined TRBV6-5 to TRBJ2-3; the best D guess is TRBD2, with 7 bases matching. The sample was peripheral blood. This receptor was identified in a woman in her fifties or sixties with COVID-19, enrolled during active disease. Here is the DNA: TGTGCCAGCACCCTAGTGGGGGGGGCCACAGATACGCAGTATTTT. Translated, this gives CASTLVGGATDTQYF.